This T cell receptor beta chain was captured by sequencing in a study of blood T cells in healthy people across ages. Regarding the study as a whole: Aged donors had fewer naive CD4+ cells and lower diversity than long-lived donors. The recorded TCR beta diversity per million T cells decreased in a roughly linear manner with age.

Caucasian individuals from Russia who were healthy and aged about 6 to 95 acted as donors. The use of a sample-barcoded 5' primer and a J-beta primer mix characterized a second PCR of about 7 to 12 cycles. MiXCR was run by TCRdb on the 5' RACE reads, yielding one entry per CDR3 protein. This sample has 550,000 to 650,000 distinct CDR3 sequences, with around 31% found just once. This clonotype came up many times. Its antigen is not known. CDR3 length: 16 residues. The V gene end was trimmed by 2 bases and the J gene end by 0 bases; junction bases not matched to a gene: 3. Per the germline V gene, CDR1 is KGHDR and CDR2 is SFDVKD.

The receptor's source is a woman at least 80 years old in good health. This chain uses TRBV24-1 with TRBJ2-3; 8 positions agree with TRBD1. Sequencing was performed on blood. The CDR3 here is CATSDSGQVSTDTQYF. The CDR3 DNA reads TGTGCCACCAGTGATTCGGGACAGGTCAGCACAGATACGCAGTATTTT.